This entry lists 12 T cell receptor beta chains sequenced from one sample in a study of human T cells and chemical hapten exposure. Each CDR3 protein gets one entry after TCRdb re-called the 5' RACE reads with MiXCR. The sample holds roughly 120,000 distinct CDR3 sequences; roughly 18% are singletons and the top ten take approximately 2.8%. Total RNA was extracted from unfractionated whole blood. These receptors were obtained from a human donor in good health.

The CDR3 loop reads CASSRFGQGLPPVGNTIYF. In DNA form, the CDR3 reads TGTGCCAGCAGCCGGTTCGGACAGGGGCTACCCCCAGTGGGAAACACCATATATTTT. The chain joins TRBV7-2 to TRBJ1-3; TRBD1 matches at 9 bases. Germline-derived CDR1 and CDR2 are SGHTA and FQGNSA. The J segment lost 4 bases and the V segment lost 5 bases, leaving 18 bases of the junction unmatched. CDR3 length equals 19 residues.

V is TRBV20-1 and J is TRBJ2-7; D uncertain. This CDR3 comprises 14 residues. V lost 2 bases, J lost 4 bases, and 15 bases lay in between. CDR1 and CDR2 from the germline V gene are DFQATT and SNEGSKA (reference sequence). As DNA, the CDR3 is TGCAGTGCTAGAAATCCGTCCGGGTGGTACGAGCAGTACTTC. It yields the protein CSARNPSGWYEQYF.

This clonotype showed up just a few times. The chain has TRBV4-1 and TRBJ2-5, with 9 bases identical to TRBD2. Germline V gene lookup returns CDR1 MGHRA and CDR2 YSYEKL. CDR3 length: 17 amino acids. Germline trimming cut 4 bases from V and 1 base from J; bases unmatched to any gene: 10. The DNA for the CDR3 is TGCGCCAGCAGCCCAAGCCCGAAAGCGGGAGGCCAAGAGACCCAGTACTTC. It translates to CASSPSPKAGGQETQYF.

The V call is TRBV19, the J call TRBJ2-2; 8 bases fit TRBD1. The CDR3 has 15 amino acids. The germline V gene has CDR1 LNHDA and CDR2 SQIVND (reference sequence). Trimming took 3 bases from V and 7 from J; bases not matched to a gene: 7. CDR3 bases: TGTGCCAGTAGTATCAACCAGGGGGCTATCGGGGAGCTGTTTTTT. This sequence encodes CASSINQGAIGELFF.

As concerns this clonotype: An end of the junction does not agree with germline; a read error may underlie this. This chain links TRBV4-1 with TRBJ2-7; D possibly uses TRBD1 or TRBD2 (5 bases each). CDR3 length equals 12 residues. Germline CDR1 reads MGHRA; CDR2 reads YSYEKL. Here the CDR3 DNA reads TGCGCCAGCAGCCAAGTTGGATCGGGGCCGCGTTTC. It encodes CASSQVGSGPRF.

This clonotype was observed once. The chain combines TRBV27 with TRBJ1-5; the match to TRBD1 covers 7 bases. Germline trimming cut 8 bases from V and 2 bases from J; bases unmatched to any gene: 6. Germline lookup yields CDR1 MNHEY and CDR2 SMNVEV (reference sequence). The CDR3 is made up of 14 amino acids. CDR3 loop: CASCQTGGNQPQHF. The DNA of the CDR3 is TGTGCCAGCTGTCAAACAGGGGGCAATCAGCCCCAGCATTTT.

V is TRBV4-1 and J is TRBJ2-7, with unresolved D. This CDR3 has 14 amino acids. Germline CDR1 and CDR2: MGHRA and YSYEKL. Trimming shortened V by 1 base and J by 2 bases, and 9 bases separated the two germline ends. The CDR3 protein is CASSQVIRPYEQYF. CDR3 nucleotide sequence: TGCGCCAGCAGCCAAGTGATCAGGCCCTACGAGCAGTACTTC.

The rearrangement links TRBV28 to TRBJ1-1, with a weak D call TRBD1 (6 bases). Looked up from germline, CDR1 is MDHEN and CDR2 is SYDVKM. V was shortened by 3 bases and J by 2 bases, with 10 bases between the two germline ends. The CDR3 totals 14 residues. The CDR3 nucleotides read TGTGCCAGCAGTTTTCCAGGGACAAACACTGAAGCTTTCTTT. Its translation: CASSFPGTNTEAFF.

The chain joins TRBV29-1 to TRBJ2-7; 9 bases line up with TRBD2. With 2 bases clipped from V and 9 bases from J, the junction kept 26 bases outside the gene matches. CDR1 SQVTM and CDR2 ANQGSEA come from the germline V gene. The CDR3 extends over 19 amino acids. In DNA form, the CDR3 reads TGCAGCGTTGAATGGGCGCCGGTTAGCGGGAGAGGAGTGTATCAGGCGCAGTACTTC. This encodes CSVEWAPVSGRGVYQAQYF.

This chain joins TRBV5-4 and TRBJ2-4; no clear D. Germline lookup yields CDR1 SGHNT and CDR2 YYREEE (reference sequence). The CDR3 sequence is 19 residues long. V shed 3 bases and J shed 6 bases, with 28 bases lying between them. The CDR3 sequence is CASSSHSVGAPWWGNIQYF. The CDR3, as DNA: TGTGCCAGCAGCTCCCACTCGGTGGGCGCCCCTTGGTGGGGAAACATTCAGTACTTC.

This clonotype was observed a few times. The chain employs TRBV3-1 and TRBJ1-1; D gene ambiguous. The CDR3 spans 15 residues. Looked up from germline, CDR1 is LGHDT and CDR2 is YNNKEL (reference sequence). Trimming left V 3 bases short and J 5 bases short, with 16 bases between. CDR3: CASSQGAPRRTEAFF. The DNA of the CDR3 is TGTGCCAGCAGCCAGGGCGCCCCCCGAAGGACTGAAGCTTTCTTT.

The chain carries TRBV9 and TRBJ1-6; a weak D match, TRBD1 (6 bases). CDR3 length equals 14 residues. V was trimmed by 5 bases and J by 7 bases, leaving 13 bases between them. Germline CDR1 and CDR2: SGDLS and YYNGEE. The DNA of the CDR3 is TGTGCCAGCAGACAGGGAGGGGAGAATTCACCCCTCCACTTT. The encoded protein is CASRQGGENSPLHF. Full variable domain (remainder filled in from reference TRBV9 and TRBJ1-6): DSGVTQTPKHLITATGQRVTLRCSPRSGDLSVYWYQQSLDQGLQFLIQYYNGEERAKGNILERFSAQQFPDLHSELNLSSLELGDSALYFCASRQGGENSPLHFGNGTRLTVT.